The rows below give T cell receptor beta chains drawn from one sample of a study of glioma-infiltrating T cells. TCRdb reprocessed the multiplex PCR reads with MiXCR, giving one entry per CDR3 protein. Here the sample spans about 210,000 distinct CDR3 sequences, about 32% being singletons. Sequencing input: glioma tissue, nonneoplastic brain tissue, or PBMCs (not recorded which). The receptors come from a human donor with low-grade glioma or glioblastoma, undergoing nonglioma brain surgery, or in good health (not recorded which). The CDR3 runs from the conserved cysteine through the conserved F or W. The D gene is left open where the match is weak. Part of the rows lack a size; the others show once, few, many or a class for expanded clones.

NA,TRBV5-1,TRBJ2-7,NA,TGCGCCAGCAGCCCGAACCCGTCAGGGATAACCTACGAGCAGTACTTC,CASSPNPSGITYEQYF
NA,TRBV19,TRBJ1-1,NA,TGTGCCAGTAGCTATCAGGGCCACACTGAAGCTTTCTTT,CASSYQGHTEAFF
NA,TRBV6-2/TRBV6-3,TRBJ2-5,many,TGTGCCAGCAGTTACGGAATTTCCGGATTTGAGACCCAGTACTTC,CASSYGISGFETQYF
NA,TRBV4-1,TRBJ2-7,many,TGCGCCAGCAGCCAAGTCCCCCGAACTTACGAGCAGTACTTC,CASSQVPRTYEQYF
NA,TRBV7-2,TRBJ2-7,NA,TGTGCCAGCGGCTTTGGGTCAGGACAAATAGAGCAGTACTTC,CASGFGSGQIEQYF
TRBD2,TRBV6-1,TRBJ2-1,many,TGTGCCAGCAGTTCCGGGACTAGCGGGCGGGGAAATGAGCAGTTCTTC,CASSSGTSGRGNEQFF
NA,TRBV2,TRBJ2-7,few,TGTGCCAGCAGTGAAGTCGTCAGTTACGAGCAGTACTTC,CASSEVVSYEQYF
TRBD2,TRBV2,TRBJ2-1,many,TGTGCCAGCAGCGCGACTAGCGGGAGGATATACAATGAGCAGTTCTTC,CASSATSGRIYNEQFF
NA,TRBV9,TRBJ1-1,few,TGTGCCAGCAGCGCCAGTTTTGCGGCTGGGGACACTGAAGCTTTCTTT,CASSASFAAGDTEAFF
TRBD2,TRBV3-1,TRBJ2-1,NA,TGTGCCAGCAGCCCGACTAGCACCTACAATGAGCAGTTCTTC,CASSPTSTYNEQFF
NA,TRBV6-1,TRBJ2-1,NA,TGTGCCAGCATTGAAGTTCGGGTTCACCAGTTCTTC,CASIEVRVHQFF
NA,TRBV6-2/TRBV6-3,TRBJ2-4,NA,TGTGCCAGCAGTGGGAGGCAGGGAAACATTCAGTACTTC,CASSGRQGNIQYF
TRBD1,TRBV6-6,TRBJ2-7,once,TGTGCCAGCAGTTACTCGACAGGGACCTCCTACGAGCAGTACTTC,CASSYSTGTSYEQYF
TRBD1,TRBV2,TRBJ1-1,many,TGTGCCAGCACCGGGACAGGGAACACTGAAGCTTTCTTT,CASTGTGNTEAFF
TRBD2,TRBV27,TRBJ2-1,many,TGTGCCACCTCCTATAGCGGGAGCTACAATGAGCAGTTCTTC,CATSYSGSYNEQFF
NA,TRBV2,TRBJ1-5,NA,TGTGCCAGCAGTGAAGCAGACATGAATCAGCCCCAGCATTTT,CASSEADMNQPQHF
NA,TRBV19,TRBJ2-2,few,TGTGCCAGTAGTATACAGGGGAACACCGGGGAGCTGTTTTTT,CASSIQGNTGELFF
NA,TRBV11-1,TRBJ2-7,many,TGTGCCAGCAGTTCTGCCGGGGGCCGGAACGAGCAGTACTTC,CASSSAGGRNEQYF
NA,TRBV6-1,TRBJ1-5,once,TGTGCCAGCATTGATTCGACGTCCCCGACCCAGCATTTT,CASIDSTSPTQHF
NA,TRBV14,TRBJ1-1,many,TGTGCCAGCAGCCAAACCCAGAACACTGAAGCTTTCTTT,CASSQTQNTEAFF
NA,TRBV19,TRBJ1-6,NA,TGTGCCAGTAGTATACTGGACATCAATTCACCCCTCCACTTT,CASSILDINSPLHF
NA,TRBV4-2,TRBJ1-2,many,TGTGCCAGCAGCCAAGAGATAGGCTCCCCCTATGGCTACACCTTC,CASSQEIGSPYGYTF
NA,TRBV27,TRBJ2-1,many,TGTGCCAGCAGTTTTCCACTAGGGAAGCCGTTCTTC,CASSFPLGKPFF
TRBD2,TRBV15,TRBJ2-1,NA,TGTGCCACCAGCAGAGATGGGGAAGCGGGAGGGCAGACTGAGCAGTTCTTC,CATSRDGEAGGQTEQFF
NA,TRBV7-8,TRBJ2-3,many,TGTGCCAGCAGCTTACAGGGCTGGGGCTTTAATACGCAGTATTTT,CASSLQGWGFNTQYF
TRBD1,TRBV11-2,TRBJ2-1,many,TGTGCCAGCAGCTTGGTCAGCGGCAGGACAGGGCCTCATGAGCAGTTCTTC,CASSLVSGRTGPHEQFF
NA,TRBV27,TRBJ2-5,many,TGTGCCAGCAGTTTATATATGGGGCTTGGGCAAGAGACCCAGTACTTC,CASSLYMGLGQETQYF
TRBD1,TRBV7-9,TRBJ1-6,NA,TGTGCCAGCAGCATTACAGGGGAGGGTTCACCCATCCACTTT,CASSITGEGSPIHF
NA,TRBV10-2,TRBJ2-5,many,TGCGCCAGCAGTCTGGGGGGAGGGGGAGAGACCCAGTACTTC,CASSLGGGGETQYF
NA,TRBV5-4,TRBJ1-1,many,TGTGCCAGCAGCTATGCCAGGGATATGAACACTGAAGCTTTCTTT,CASSYARDMNTEAFF
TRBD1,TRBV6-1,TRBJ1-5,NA,TGTGCCAGAAGGAGACAGGGCAATCAGCCCCAGCACTTT,CARRRQGNQPQHF
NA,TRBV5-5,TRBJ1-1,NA,TGTGCCAGCAGCCGTCTCCGGCGGACCACTGAAGCTTTCTTT,CASSRLRRTTEAFF
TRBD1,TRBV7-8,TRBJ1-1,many,TGTGCCAGCAGCTTAGCCCGACAGGGGGCTTCTGAAGCTTTCTTT,CASSLARQGASEAFF
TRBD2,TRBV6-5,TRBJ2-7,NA,TGTGCCAGCAGTTACCCCATTAGCCCAGCGGGAGCCTACGAGCAGTACTTC,CASSYPISPAGAYEQYF
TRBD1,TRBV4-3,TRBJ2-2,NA,TGCGCCAGCAGCCTTGACAGGGGGAAAGGGGCCGGGGAGCTGTTTTTT,CASSLDRGKGAGELFF
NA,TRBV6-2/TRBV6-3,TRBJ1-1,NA,TGTGCCAGCAGCCTCAGGGATGTGAGCACCAAAGCTTTCTTT,CASSLRDVSTKAFF
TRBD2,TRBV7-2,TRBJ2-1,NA,TGTGCCAGCAGCCCGGGGGGGCGGGACAATGAGCAGTTCTTC,CASSPGGRDNEQFF
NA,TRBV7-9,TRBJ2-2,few,TGTGCCAGCAGCTTGGACATACCTAACACCGGGGAGCTGTTTTTT,CASSLDIPNTGELFF
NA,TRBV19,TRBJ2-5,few,TGTGCCAGTAGTATTATAACAGGGACTGTTCCGACCCAGTACTTC,CASSIITGTVPTQYF
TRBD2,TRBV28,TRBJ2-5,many,TGTGCCAGCAGCGGGGGGGAAGAGACCCAGTACTTC,CASSGGEETQYF
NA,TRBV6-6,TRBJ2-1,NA,TGTGCCAGCAGTTACTCTGGAGAGGGAAGCTCCTACAATGAGCAGTTCTTC,CASSYSGEGSSYNEQFF
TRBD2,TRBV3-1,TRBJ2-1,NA,TGTGCCAGCAGCGTAGGAGCGGGAACTGTCGATGAGCAGTTCTTC,CASSVGAGTVDEQFF
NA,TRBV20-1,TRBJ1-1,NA,TGCCGGGAGATACCTACATTCACTGAAGCTTTCTTT,CREIPTFTEAFF
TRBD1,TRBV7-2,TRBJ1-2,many,TGTGCCAGCAGCACCCCCGGGACAGCGCACTATGGCTACACCTTC,CASSTPGTAHYGYTF
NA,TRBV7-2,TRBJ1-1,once,TGTGCCAGCAACCGGCAGGCGCTGTACACTGAAGCTTTCTTT,CASNRQALYTEAFF
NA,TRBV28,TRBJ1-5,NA,TGTGCCAGCAGTTCCCTAATAGTACAGGGTACGTTCTTCGGCAATCAGCCCCAGCATTTT,CASSSLIVQGTFFGNQPQHF
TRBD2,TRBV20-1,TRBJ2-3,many,TGCAGTGCTAGAGATTCTGGGGTGACTAGCGGGAGCGCAGATACGCAGTATTTT,CSARDSGVTSGSADTQYF
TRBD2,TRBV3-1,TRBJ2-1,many,TGTGCCAGCAGCCAACTAGCGGGAGGACCCAATGAGCAGTTCTTC,CASSQLAGGPNEQFF
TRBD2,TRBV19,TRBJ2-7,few,TGTGCCAGTAGTATTCGGCGGGAGAGCCCCTACGAGCAGTACTTC,CASSIRRESPYEQYF
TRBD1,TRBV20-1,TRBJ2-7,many,TGCAGTGCTAGAGACGCTAGACAGGGGACCTACGAGCAGTACTTC,CSARDARQGTYEQYF
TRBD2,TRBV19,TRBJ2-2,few,TGTGCCAGTAGTATAGGTCCTAGCGGGATGGTGACCGGGGAGCTGTTTTTT,CASSIGPSGMVTGELFF